This T cell receptor beta chain was sequenced during a study of cytomegalovirus exposure and HLA in healthy donors (dated by TCRdb to about 2017). A note on the overall study: In an earlier analysis of some 610 of the donors, around 300 Gb of sequence data and some 120 million unique TCR beta sequences from some 170 million T cells were reported. An early release covering 500 to 750 HLA-typed donors comprised approximately 290 gigabases of sequencing data and about 90 million unique TCR sequences. Of the 300 to 450 genotyped donors, roughly 76% were placed in the genetic ancestry cluster associated with self-reported Caucasian donors. The study aimed to test whether cataloging public T cell receptors could reveal signatures of past pathogen exposure. The study profiled the T cell repertoires of around 700 subjects by immunosequencing and related them to cytomegalovirus serostatus. A separate validation cohort of 100 to 150 different subjects was used in addition to the approximately 700-subject first cohort. To predict cytomegalovirus infection status, the study combined high-throughput TCR immunosequencing, statistical association of individual TCRs with disease status, and machine learning. In a later analysis, previously published TCR beta repertoires from several hundred donors were re-analyzed and high-resolution HLA genotyping was added so that TCR occurrence patterns could be studied. Rather than using new phenotypic data, the later analysis identified candidate immune exposures from TCR beta sequences and from how often those sequences occurred across donors. To decide whether each TCR beta V gene segment behaved as functional or pseudogenic, an earlier analysis of some 600 of the donors relied on high-throughput TCR beta sequencing. Donor age, sex, ethnicity and CMV serostatus were compiled alongside the repertoire data. A later genetic analysis took genome-wide SNP genotypes for about three fifths of the 666 donors and used that subset as a discovery cohort. All discovery cohort repertoires had been generated on a single sequencing platform. HLA typing covered class I and class II loci at four-digit resolution. The number of donors typed differed by locus, with roughly 629-640 for A, B, C, DRB1 and DQB1, 522 for DQA1, approximately 570 for DPA1, and some 440 for DPB1. Roughly 5 DR-DQ haplotypes were handled as single units for association and clustering, since linkage in the cohort was strong. Among roughly 400 genotyped donors of the cohort, an average of roughly 230,000 unique TCR beta nucleotide sequences was sequenced per donor, of which about 19% were non-productive.

Details on this clone: The specificity of this receptor is unknown. No base quality values were provided; no much bigger clone lies one nucleotide off.

Overall study results and their limits: A group of highly shared sequence variants was considered likely to be a technical artifact of the sequencing pipeline. The study gave a list of about 160 TCR beta chains associated with cytomegalovirus. Because counts were too low, fewer than 20 rarely observed V segments, including chromosome 9 orphons, were excluded from the earlier analysis of a few hundred of the donors. A few of the identified cytomegalovirus-associated TCR beta chains were confirmed in vitro to be specific for cytomegalovirus antigens. At a false discovery rate of 0.05, a later analysis linked under 20,000 TCR beta sequences to specific HLA alleles. Across donors, most TCR sequences were observed very rarely, whereas some public TCRs were present in many individuals. An earlier analysis of roughly 570 of the donors showed that most TCR beta V segments appeared in productive rearrangements either about 90% or about 30% of the time, which broadly matched IMGT annotations. When HLA alleles, especially DR and DQ, strongly co-occurred, TCR associations were difficult to assign to individual alleles. Only TCR beta chains were sequenced in this cohort, and the absence of alpha or paired-chain data limited detectable features. Because HLA typing was unavailable for some donors at each locus, only the typed subset was used in association tests. Sequencing depth was assumed to be roughly uniform across donors in the presence/absence analyses, though that assumption may not hold. Compared with equally common non-associated chains, HLA-associated TCR beta chains in a later analysis were more clonally expanded and had lower generation probabilities. In both the original and validation cohorts, the classifier was reported to diagnose cytomegalovirus status with high specificity and sensitivity. According to a later analysis, TCR association rates differed among HLA loci, with DRB1 alleles showing the most associated TCRs and HLA-C alleles showing the fewest. According to a later analysis, parvovirus B19, influenza, CMV and Epstein-Barr virus appeared linked to several top co-occurrence clusters. Linkage disequilibrium might explain the correlated functional status among segregating V segments, but an unknown experimental factor could not be ruled out. In a later genetic analysis, a missense DCLRE1C variant was associated with V-gene and J-gene trimming of TCR beta chains, and the association was replicated in an independent cohort. A further reported finding was that TCR beta sequences accurately predicted the HLA-A and HLA-B alleles for most subjects in the first cohort. Most CMV-associated TCR beta chains appeared to be HLA-restricted in a later analysis, and the HLA associations seemed to be driven largely by CMV exposure. In a later genetic analysis, fewer N-insertions in productive TCRs were reported among donors in an Asian-associated ancestry cluster than the 666-donor mean. CMV serostatus was the only immune exposure information available for the cohort. According to the authors, the approach could potentially be generalized to other disease states and immunological phenotypes.

Library preparation employed the immunoSEQ multiplex PCR assay. For the multiplex PCR, a mixture combining 60 forward primers for TCR Vbeta segments and 13 reverse primers for TCR Jbeta segments was used. Amplification of the CDR3 region of rearranged TCR beta genes was performed with a multiplex PCR assay on genomic DNA. The amplified TCR beta libraries were sequenced on the Illumina HiSeq System as 87-base-pair reads. The original methods were these. A later analysis tallied roughly 80 million unique TCR beta chains across the approximately 670 repertoires, and some 10 million of those chains were shared by two or more donors. A nearest-neighbor algorithm error-corrected the raw reads and collapsed the reads into unique sequences, merging closely related sequences to remove PCR and sequencing errors. CDR3 sequences were aligned to IMGT reference sequences to assign V, D and J gene segments. For a sequence to be retained, at least a six-nucleotide match to both a V gene segment and a J gene segment was required. Rearrangements were classified as productive when the CDR3 lacked stop codons and remained in frame with V and J, and all other rearrangements were classified as non-productive. CDR3 was defined by IMGT convention, running from the second conserved V-encoded cysteine to the conserved J-encoded phenylalanine. The earlier analysis of some 550 of the donors excluded any sequence lacking an unambiguous match to a single V gene segment. In an earlier analysis of roughly 600 of the donors, a V segment was called functional when productive rearrangements were above 56.7%, and segregating when the standard deviation between donors exceeded 5%. A statistical classification framework was built to diagnose cytomegalovirus status from the catalog of TCR beta chain sequences. In a later analysis, TCR nucleotide sequences were compared against IMGT/GENE-DB human TR gene sequences so that V and J genes could be assigned. A later analysis assigned CDR3 sequences and most-parsimonious VDJ recombination scenarios with the TCRdist pipeline. In a later analysis, each TCR beta chain was defined by its CDR3 amino acid sequence together with its V-gene family, and reads without a unique V-gene family were excluded. As a way to deal with suspected cross-contamination and a sequencing artifact, a later analysis dropped hundreds of nucleotide sequences that were highly shared and had low generation probability. In a later analysis, a clonal expansion index for each public chain was calculated from normalized within-repertoire ranks of inferred template counts. In a later analysis, generation probabilities were computed using a VDJ recombination model fitted to out-of-frame rearrangements, and the results were checked against IGoR. In a later analysis, TCR-TCR, TCR-HLA and TCR-CMV co-occurrence was scored with hypergeometric tests, and a repertoire-size bias correction was applied to TCR pairs. False discovery rates were estimated in a later analysis by permuting HLA or CMV assignments 20 times. In a later analysis, co-occurring TCRs were grouped with DBSCAN, and TCRdist sequence similarity was added when clustering was performed within HLA-allele-positive subsets. Co-occurrence clustering excluded repertoires with fewer than 30,000 or more than 120,000 public chains, plus five with anomalous nucleotide sharing. The table was pulled from immuneACCESS by TCRdb, which kept in-frame rearrangements only. Such tables lose some clones; where checked, under half of the loss comes from unresolved V genes, and the rest has no known cause. V, J and clone size derive from that table, while D and trimming were established from the DNA sequence. The sample includes more than 100,000 clones, with 72% observed a single time. In total, the top ten clones hold approximately 4% of the sample.

The cohort comprised some 700 healthy bone marrow donors. At the time of sampling, every cohort member was nominally healthy, though immune exposures that went unrecorded were likely present. The donor was CMV seropositive and belonged to the group of 270 or so seropositive cohort members. A peripheral blood sample was provided by each donor, and peripheral blood mononuclear cells were used for TCR beta sequencing. Genomic DNA was extracted from the blood cell samples with the Qiagen DNeasy Blood Extraction Kit. The TCR originated in a man aged 50-59 years in good health and CMV-seropositive. Input material: PBMCs.

The DNA is as follows: TGTGCCAGCTCACGGGCAGAGTTGACTTTCTTT. This yields the protein CASSRAELTFF. Recombination connected TRBV18 to TRBJ1-1; a confident D gene designation cannot be given. CDR1 and CDR2 were assigned from the germline V gene as KGHSH and LQKENI. From the cysteine up to the phenylalanine, the CDR3 has a length of 11 residues. The read is trimmed to its CDR3 DNA, 33 bases read in frame from base 1. V gives up 4 bases and J gives up 12 bases, and the segment between their germline ends measures 12 bases.